Here is one T cell receptor beta chain with its context. The antigen is unknown. TCRdb's copy holds only in-frame clones and misses some; the assay was immunoSEQ multiplex PCR. The repertoire holds approximately 1.5 million clones, around 98.5% seen once, with about 0.4% in the top ten. This entry comes from a study of shared clonotypes between healthy human individuals. Study-wide points: Richness estimates generally favored naive over memory subsets. Non-shared clonotypes showed lower generation probabilities than clonotypes common to all four donors.

Investigators divided CD4+ cells into CD45RA+ naive and CD45RA-negative memory subsets. Specimen: naive CD4+ T cells sorted from blood. Described subset: CD45RA+ positively selected. The sequence was collected from a man aged 30 to 39 in good health.

In DNA, the CDR3 is TGCGCCAGCAGTGAGATAGCGGGAGCGGCCGAGCAGTACTTC. This gives the protein CASSEIAGAAEQYF. The chain carries TRBV10-2 and TRBJ2-7; TRBD2 aligns across 9 bases. V lost 2 bases to trimming and J lost 6 bases; unmatched junction nucleotides: 5. Germline assignment: CDR1 WSHSY and CDR2 SAAADI. CDR3 length: 14 residues.